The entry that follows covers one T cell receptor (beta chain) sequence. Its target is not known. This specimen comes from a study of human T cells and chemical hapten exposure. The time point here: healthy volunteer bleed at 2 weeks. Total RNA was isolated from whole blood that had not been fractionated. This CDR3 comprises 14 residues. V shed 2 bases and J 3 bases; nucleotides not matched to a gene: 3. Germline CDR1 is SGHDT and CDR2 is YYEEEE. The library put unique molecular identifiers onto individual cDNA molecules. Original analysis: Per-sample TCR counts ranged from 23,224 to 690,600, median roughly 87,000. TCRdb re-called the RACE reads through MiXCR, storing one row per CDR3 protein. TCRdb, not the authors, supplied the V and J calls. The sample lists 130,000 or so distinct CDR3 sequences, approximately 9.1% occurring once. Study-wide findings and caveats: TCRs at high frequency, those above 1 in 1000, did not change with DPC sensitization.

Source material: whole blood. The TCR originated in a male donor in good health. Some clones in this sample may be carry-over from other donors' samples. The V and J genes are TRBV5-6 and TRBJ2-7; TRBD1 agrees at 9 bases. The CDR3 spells CASSLEDRGYEQYF. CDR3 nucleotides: TGTGCCAGCAGCTTAGAGGACAGGGGCTACGAGCAGTACTTC.